These T cell receptor beta chains were read from a single sample in a study of T cell repertoires in cytomegalovirus infection. TCRdb itself ran the reads through MiXCR, one entry per CDR3 protein. The sample consists of approximately 100,000 distinct CDR3 sequences, under 55% of them appearing once. These receptors lack a known antigen. The sample here was CD8+ T cells from cultured PBMCs, taken from culture after CMV antigen stimulation. These receptors were obtained from a human donor in good health (CMV status not recorded). Some clones in this sample may be carry-over from other donors' samples. Both conserved end residues are part of each CDR3. Each record gives: clone size, V gene, D gene, J gene, CDR3 DNA, CDR3 protein. D genes are given only for firm matches. The size entry is marked missing in some rows and otherwise reads once, few, many or a size class.

abundance: .; v_gene: TRBV7-4; d_gene: .; j_gene: TRBJ1-6; CDR3nt: TGTGCCAGCACCAAGGCCAGGAGGGATACACCCCTCCACTTT; CDR3aa: CASTKARRDTPLHF
abundance: .; v_gene: TRBV5-6; d_gene: .; j_gene: TRBJ2-7; CDR3nt: TGTGCCAGCAGCTTGTACGCCGGGGTTCCCGAGCAGTACTTC; CDR3aa: CASSLYAGVPEQYF
abundance: .; v_gene: TRBV24-1; d_gene: .; j_gene: TRBJ2-2; CDR3nt: TGTGCCACCAGTGACTCCCCCGGGACTTCCGCCGGGGAGCTGTTTTTT; CDR3aa: CATSDSPGTSAGELFF
abundance: .; v_gene: TRBV4-1; d_gene: .; j_gene: TRBJ2-7; CDR3nt: TGCGCCAGCAGCCATAGACACCTGGACTACGAGCAGTACTTC; CDR3aa: CASSHRHLDYEQYF
abundance: .; v_gene: TRBV7-4; d_gene: TRBD1; j_gene: TRBJ1-1; CDR3nt: TGTGCCAGCAGCGGGAGGGACAGCATGAACACTGAAGCTTTCTTT; CDR3aa: CASSGRDSMNTEAFF
abundance: few; v_gene: TRBV6-1; d_gene: .; j_gene: TRBJ2-2; CDR3nt: TGTGCCAGCATCGAAGAGAACACCGGGGAGCTGTTTTTT; CDR3aa: CASIEENTGELFF
abundance: once; v_gene: TRBV30; d_gene: .; j_gene: TRBJ2-1; CDR3nt: TGTGCCAGGGGTAGCGGACCAAACTATGAGCATTTCTTC; CDR3aa: CARGSGPNYEHFF
abundance: few; v_gene: TRBV7-8; d_gene: .; j_gene: TRBJ2-3; CDR3nt: TGTGCCAGCAGCCCAAACCAGCTAGGGGAAGATACGCAGTATTTT; CDR3aa: CASSPNQLGEDTQYF
abundance: .; v_gene: TRBV29-1; d_gene: .; j_gene: TRBJ2-1; CDR3nt: TGCAGCGTTGATGGTGTTACAGGGCAGCGTTACAATGAGCAGTTCTTC; CDR3aa: CSVDGVTGQRYNEQFF
abundance: .; v_gene: TRBV12-3/TRBV12-4; d_gene: .; j_gene: TRBJ1-5; CDR3nt: TGTGCCAGCAGTTTAGCGGCGCAGCCCCAGCATTTT; CDR3aa: CASSLAAQPQHF
abundance: few; v_gene: TRBV11-2; d_gene: TRBD2; j_gene: TRBJ2-1; CDR3nt: TGTGCCAGCAGCTTAGAGTATAGCGGGGGGCCCTACAATGAGCAGTTCTTC; CDR3aa: CASSLEYSGGPYNEQFF
abundance: .; v_gene: TRBV7-3; d_gene: TRBD1; j_gene: TRBJ2-2; CDR3nt: TGTGCCAGCAGCTTACGGAAGGGGGCAGCCGGGGAGCTGTTTTTT; CDR3aa: CASSLRKGAAGELFF
abundance: few; v_gene: TRBV10-3; d_gene: TRBD1; j_gene: TRBJ1-4; CDR3nt: TGTGCCATCAGCGCAGACAGGGCCACTAATGAAAAACTGTTTTTT; CDR3aa: CAISADRATNEKLFF
abundance: many; v_gene: TRBV5-4; d_gene: .; j_gene: TRBJ2-7; CDR3nt: TGTGCCAGCAGCTTCGGTGGGGCAGACGAGCAGTACTTC; CDR3aa: CASSFGGADEQYF
abundance: few; v_gene: TRBV7-6; d_gene: .; j_gene: TRBJ1-1; CDR3nt: TGTGCCAGCAGCCCAGGGAGCGACACTGAAGCTTTCTTT; CDR3aa: CASSPGSDTEAFF
abundance: few; v_gene: TRBV10-3; d_gene: .; j_gene: TRBJ1-5; CDR3nt: TGTGCCATCAGTGAGTCTGGGGGTAGCTATCAGCCCCAGCATTTT; CDR3aa: CAISESGGSYQPQHF
abundance: once; v_gene: TRBV27; d_gene: TRBD1; j_gene: TRBJ2-7; CDR3nt: TGTGCCAGCACCCGCACCGGGACAGGCTCCTACGAGCAGTACTTC; CDR3aa: CASTRTGTGSYEQYF
abundance: .; v_gene: TRBV7-2; d_gene: .; j_gene: TRBJ1-4; CDR3nt: TGTGCCAGCAGCTTACCCCCCGGCGAAAAACTGTTTTTT; CDR3aa: CASSLPPGEKLFF
abundance: .; v_gene: TRBV6-8; d_gene: TRBD2; j_gene: TRBJ2-7; CDR3nt: TGTGCCAGCAGCCAGCGGGGGCCCTACGAGCAGTACTTC; CDR3aa: CASSQRGPYEQYF
abundance: once; v_gene: TRBV5-1; d_gene: .; j_gene: TRBJ2-3; CDR3nt: TGCGCCAGCAGCTTGAGCGTCTTGGCAAGCACAGATACGCAGTATTTT; CDR3aa: CASSLSVLASTDTQYF
abundance: many; v_gene: TRBV5-1; d_gene: TRBD2; j_gene: TRBJ2-2; CDR3nt: TGCGCCAGCAGCTTGGATCTCGCGGGGGTCACCGGGGAGCTGTTTTTT; CDR3aa: CASSLDLAGVTGELFF
abundance: .; v_gene: TRBV2; d_gene: .; j_gene: TRBJ2-1; CDR3nt: TGTGCCAGCAGTGACTTGGGGTTATACAATGAGCAGTTCTTC; CDR3aa: CASSDLGLYNEQFF
abundance: .; v_gene: TRBV7-6; d_gene: .; j_gene: TRBJ1-1; CDR3nt: TGTGCCAGCAGCCCCCGGGACCAATATTACACTGAAGCTTTCTTT; CDR3aa: CASSPRDQYYTEAFF
abundance: few; v_gene: TRBV12-3/TRBV12-4; d_gene: .; j_gene: TRBJ2-1; CDR3nt: TGTGCCAGTGGAAGCTCCTACAATGAGCAGTTCTTC; CDR3aa: CASGSSYNEQFF
abundance: few; v_gene: TRBV7-8; d_gene: .; j_gene: TRBJ2-7; CDR3nt: TGTGCCAGCAGCTTATGGCAGGGCCCTACCTACGAGCAGTACTTC; CDR3aa: CASSLWQGPTYEQYF
abundance: .; v_gene: TRBV19; d_gene: TRBD2; j_gene: TRBJ2-1; CDR3nt: TGTGCCAGTAGTTGGGGGGGAGGTGAGCAGTTCTTC; CDR3aa: CASSWGGGEQFF
abundance: .; v_gene: TRBV7-4; d_gene: .; j_gene: TRBJ2-3; CDR3nt: TGTGCCAGCAGCGGAGGCGTACTAACCACAGATACGCAGTATTTT; CDR3aa: CASSGGVLTTDTQYF
abundance: many; v_gene: TRBV7-9; d_gene: TRBD1; j_gene: TRBJ2-1; CDR3nt: TGTGCCAGCAACCAGGGGGTCAATGAGCAGTTCTTC; CDR3aa: CASNQGVNEQFF